This T cell receptor (beta chain) is drawn from a study of cytomegalovirus exposure and HLA in healthy donors (dated by TCRdb to 2016 to 2017). Turning to the overall study: An earlier analysis of roughly 500 of the donors reported roughly 300 Gb of sequence data and 117 million unique TCR beta sequences obtained from around 190 million T cells. Alongside the repertoire data, information on donor age, sex, ethnicity and CMV serostatus was compiled. Using immunosequencing, the study profiled T cell repertoires from 640 or so subjects and related those repertoires to cytomegalovirus serostatus. A separate validation cohort of over 95 different subjects was used in addition to the approximately 610-subject first cohort. Approximately 330 gigabases of sequencing data and 70 million to 100 million unique TCR sequences made up an early release that covered approximately 650 HLA-typed donors. Among the roughly 430 genotyped donors, approximately 82% belonged to the genetic ancestry cluster associated with self-reported Caucasian donors. The number of typed donors differed by locus: about 629-630 for A, B, C, DRB1 and DQB1; some 540 for DQA1; roughly 600 for DPA1; and some 470 for DPB1. Roughly 5 DR-DQ haplotypes were handled as single units for association and clustering, since linkage in the cohort was strong. Both class I and class II loci were covered by HLA typing, at four-digit resolution. In the later analysis, no new phenotypic data were used to find candidate immune exposures; instead, reliance was placed on TCR beta sequences and their occurrence across donors. Every repertoire in the discovery cohort had been generated on one and the same sequencing platform. To predict cytomegalovirus infection status, the study combined high-throughput TCR immunosequencing, statistical association of individual TCRs with disease status, and machine learning. The aim of the study was to test whether cataloging public T cell receptors could identify signatures of past pathogen exposure. Across approximately 420 genotyped donors of the cohort, an average of about 250,000 unique TCR beta nucleotide sequences per donor were sequenced, and around 20% of those sequences were non-productive. To study patterns of TCR occurrence, a later analysis re-analyzed previously published TCR beta repertoires from several hundred donors and added high-resolution HLA genotyping. An earlier analysis of 587 of the donors used high-throughput TCR beta sequencing to judge whether each TCR beta V gene segment behaved as functional or pseudogenic. In a later genetic analysis, genome-wide SNP genotypes for about 55% of the roughly 700 donors were used, and that subset was treated as a discovery cohort. The study at large found these results: A further reported finding was that TCR beta sequences accurately predicted the HLA-A and HLA-B alleles for most subjects in the first cohort. A group of highly shared sequence variants was considered likely to be a technical artifact of the sequencing pipeline. In a later analysis, TCR association rates were found to vary across HLA loci, with the most associated TCRs seen for DRB1 alleles and the fewest for HLA-C alleles. The cohort was sequenced for TCR beta chains only, and without alpha or paired-chain data the features that could be detected were limited. In a later analysis, HLA-associated TCR beta chains showed more clonal expansion and lower generation probabilities than non-associated chains that were equally common. A later analysis found that most CMV-associated TCR beta chains appeared HLA-restricted, with HLA associations seemingly driven largely by CMV exposure. In the study, some 160 TCR beta chains were listed as associated with cytomegalovirus. The authors suggested that the approach could potentially be generalized to other disease states and immunological phenotypes. Across donors, most TCR sequences were observed very rarely, whereas some public TCRs were present in many individuals. When HLA alleles, especially DR and DQ, strongly co-occurred, attributing TCR associations to individual alleles was difficult. Cytomegalovirus status was reported to be diagnosed by the classifier with high specificity and sensitivity in both the original and validation cohorts. The earlier analysis of a few hundred of the donors excluded 15 to 20 rarely observed V segments, including chromosome 9 orphons, because counts were too low. In an earlier analysis of 587 of the donors, most TCR beta V segments appeared in productive rearrangements about 87% or about 30% of the time, broadly matching IMGT annotations. A later genetic analysis reported fewer N-insertions in productive TCRs among donors in an Asian-associated ancestry cluster than the roughly 650-donor mean. A later genetic analysis associated a missense DCLRE1C variant with V-gene and J-gene trimming of TCR beta chains, and an independent cohort replicated the association. HLA typing was unavailable for some donors at each locus, so association tests used only the typed subset. Three of the identified cytomegalovirus-associated TCR beta chains were confirmed in vitro to be specific for cytomegalovirus antigens. Roughly uniform sequencing depth across donors was assumed in presence/absence analyses, although this assumption may not hold. Specific HLA alleles were associated with 15,000 to 20,000 TCR beta sequences at a false discovery rate of 0.05 in a later analysis. Immune exposure information for the cohort was limited to CMV serostatus. The 87-base-pair reads could not distinguish some IMGT-functional V segments, including TRBV6-2 and TRBV6-3, so those segments were excluded. Several of the top co-occurrence clusters appeared to be linked to parvovirus B19, influenza, CMV and Epstein-Barr virus, according to a later analysis. Linkage disequilibrium might explain the correlated functional status among segregating V segments, but an unknown experimental factor could not be ruled out.

Receptor amplification or capture employed the immunoSEQ multiplex PCR assay. A mixture of 60 forward primers for TCR Vbeta segments and 13 reverse primers for TCR Jbeta segments was used in the multiplex PCR. Amplification of the CDR3 region of rearranged TCR beta genes was performed with a multiplex PCR assay on genomic DNA. The Illumina HiSeq System was used to sequence the amplified TCR beta libraries as 87-base-pair reads. Under the source paper's analysis protocol: A later analysis counted approximately 76 million unique TCR beta chains across the 690 or so repertoires, and roughly 9.9 million of these chains were shared by at least two donors. A nearest-neighbor algorithm error-corrected the raw reads and collapsed the reads into unique sequences, merging closely related sequences to remove PCR and sequencing errors. Alignment of CDR3 sequences to IMGT reference sequences was used to assign V, D and J gene segments. For a sequence to be retained, a match of at least six nucleotides to both a V gene segment and a J gene segment was required. Rearrangements were classified as productive when the CDR3 lacked stop codons and remained in frame with V and J, and all other rearrangements were classified as non-productive. CDR3 was defined by IMGT convention, running from the second conserved V-encoded cysteine to the conserved J-encoded phenylalanine. Sequences without an unambiguous match to a single V gene segment were excluded from the earlier analysis of over 500 of the donors. In an earlier analysis of some 590 of the donors, V segments were called functional above 56.7% productive rearrangements and were called segregating when the between-donor standard deviation exceeded 5%. To diagnose cytomegalovirus status from the catalog of TCR beta chain sequences, a statistical classification framework was built. A later analysis assigned V and J genes by comparing TCR nucleotide sequences with IMGT/GENE-DB human TR gene sequences. Using the TCRdist pipeline, a later analysis assigned CDR3 sequences along with most-parsimonious VDJ recombination scenarios. In a later analysis, every TCR beta chain was defined by the combination of its CDR3 amino acid sequence and its V-gene family, and reads without a unique V-gene family were dropped. A later analysis removed several hundred highly shared, low-generation-probability nucleotide sequences to deal with suspected cross-contamination and a sequencing artifact. In a later analysis, a clonal expansion index was calculated for each public chain from normalized within-repertoire ranks of inferred template counts. Generation probabilities in a later analysis came from a VDJ recombination model fitted to out-of-frame rearrangements, and those results were checked against IGoR. A later analysis scored TCR-TCR, TCR-HLA and TCR-CMV co-occurrence with hypergeometric tests, applying a repertoire-size bias correction to TCR pairs. To estimate false discovery rates, a later analysis permuted the HLA or CMV assignments 20 times. A later analysis grouped co-occurring TCRs with DBSCAN, adding TCRdist sequence similarity when clustering within HLA-allele-positive subsets. For co-occurrence clustering, repertoires with fewer than 30,000 or more than 120,000 public chains were excluded, along with roughly 5 repertoires with anomalous nucleotide sharing. Held by TCRdb, this immuneACCESS table contains in-frame sequences only and omits some clones. Under half of the omission traces to an unresolved V gene where checked; the cause of the rest is unknown. The V and J calls and the clone size are those of that table, but D and trimming were determined from the DNA. The sample table records 150,000 to 200,000 clones; roughly 77% of these occur just once. The ten largest make up roughly 2.1% of the sample.

Spanning cysteine to phenylalanine, the CDR3 consists of 16 amino acids. The read is trimmed to its CDR3 DNA, 48 bases read in frame from base 1. The germline V gene yields LGHNA for CDR1 and YNFKEQ for CDR2. V was cut back by 0 bases and J by 5 bases, leaving a gap of 14 bases between them. To note about this clone: Its binding antigen is unknown. Per-base qualities were not stored, and no clone one base away is much larger.

The cohort consisted of 670 or so healthy bone marrow donors. Cohort members were all nominally healthy when sampled, although unrecorded immune exposures were likely present. The donor was CMV seropositive and belonged to the group of more than 250 seropositive cohort members. Every donor gave a peripheral blood sample, and the peripheral blood mononuclear cells from that sample were used for TCR beta sequencing. Genomic DNA extraction from the blood cell samples was performed with the Qiagen DNeasy Blood Extraction Kit. The chain uses TRBV4-2 and TRBJ1-5, with TRBD1 tentatively as D gene (6 bases match). The TCR was taken from a man in his fifties or sixties in good health and CMV-seropositive. Material: PBMCs. The DNA sequence is TGTGCCAGCAGCCAAGATAACGCGGGGGCCGATCAGCCCCAGCATTTT. Translated, it gives CASSQDNAGADQPQHF.